This is a list of T cell receptor beta chains from one sample in a study of blood T cell repertoires in COVID-19. Profiling relied on immunoSEQ multiplex PCR, and the TCRdb table lists in-frame clones only, not all of them. This table has 350,000 or so clones, more than 70% appearing once. Sequenced: PBMCs or T cells enriched from blood (not recorded which). The receptors originated from a woman in her 30s who had been exposed to COVID-19. The CDR3 runs from the conserved cysteine through the conserved F or W. D genes are given only for firm matches. Rows may omit the clone size; those that give it use once, few, many or a size class.

TRBV3-1/TRBV3-2	TRBJ1-2	TRBD1	-	TGTGCCAGCAGCTTGTGGGACAGGGATGGCTACACCTTC	CASSLWDRDGYTF
TRBV10-1	TRBJ2-1	-	-	TGCGCCAGCAGTTCGAGCCAGCTCAATCGGGGGGAGCAGTTCTTC	CASSSSQLNRGEQFF
TRBV7-2	TRBJ2-5	TRBD2	-	TGTGCCAGCAGCTTAGGGCGCCTAGCGGGATCGGAGACCCAGTACTTC	CASSLGRLAGSETQYF
TRBV10-3	TRBJ1-6	-	-	TGTGCCATCAGTGAAGCGTTCTCCTATAATTCACCCCTCCACTTT	CAISEAFSYNSPLHF
TRBV27	TRBJ1-4	-	once	TGTGCCAGCAGCTCCGTTGACACAACTAATGAAAAACTGTTTTTT	CASSSVDTTNEKLFF
TRBV11-3	TRBJ2-3	-	-	TGTGCCAGCAGCTTAGGGCGGTGGAGGGGCCCAGATACGCAGTATTTT	CASSLGRWRGPDTQYF
TRBV7-3	TRBJ2-7	TRBD2	few	TGTGCCAGCAGCTTAGGAGTGAGGGAGGGCCTTGAGGAGCAGTACTTC	CASSLGVREGLEEQYF
TRBV7-3	TRBJ2-3	TRBD2	-	TGTGCCAGCAGCTTAACGACCCAAACCGGGACTAGCAGGGCAGATACGCAGTATTTT	CASSLTTQTGTSRADTQYF
TRBV25-1	TRBJ1-6	TRBD1	-	TGTGCCAGCTCCTTAGGGGGCAGTAATTCACCCCTCCACTTT	CASSLGGSNSPLHF
TRBV11-3	TRBJ2-5	-	-	TGTGCCAGCAGCCAATACAGGGTTCGATGCGAGGAGACCCAGTACTTC	CASSQYRVRCEETQYF
TRBV15	TRBJ2-5	-	-	TGTGCCACCAGCAGAGTGGCAGGTCAGTACCAAGAGACCCAGTACTTC	CATSRVAGQYQETQYF
TRBV28	TRBJ1-1	-	once	TGTGCCAGCAGTTCTGGTACAGGAACGAACACTGAAGCTTTCTTT	CASSSGTGTNTEAFF
TRBV10-3	TRBJ2-7	TRBD1	-	TGTGCCATCAGTGAGTCCAGGGGGCTCCACGAGCAGTACTTC	CAISESRGLHEQYF
TRBV2	TRBJ1-5	-	-	TGTGCCAGCAGTGAACAGTTCGATAGCAATCAGCCCCAGCATTTT	CASSEQFDSNQPQHF
TRBV3-1/TRBV3-2	TRBJ2-1	TRBD2	-	TGTGCCAGCAGCCCGGGACTAGCGGGAGTTTACAATGAGCAGTTCTTC	CASSPGLAGVYNEQFF
TRBV6-5	TRBJ1-5	TRBD1	-	TGTGCCAGCAGTCCGGACAGGGCCAATCAGCCCCAGCATTTT	CASSPDRANQPQHF
TRBV3-1/TRBV3-2	TRBJ1-2	-	-	TGTGCCAGCAGCCAAGATACGCAAATCCGGAGGCCAGGCTACACCTTC	CASSQDTQIRRPGYTF
TRBV6-5	TRBJ1-5	-	-	TGTGCCAGCAGTTACTCGGCACCGGGGGGCAATCAGCCCCAGCATTTT	CASSYSAPGGNQPQHF
TRBV12-3/TRBV12-4	TRBJ1-1	TRBD1	once	TGTGCCAGCAGTTCCAGGGGGAAAGCTTTCTTT	CASSSRGKAFF
TRBV20-1	TRBJ1-2	-	-	TGCAGTGCTAGTCAGGGGAACTATGGCTACACCTTC	CSASQGNYGYTF
TRBV2	TRBJ2-2	-	-	TGTGCCAGCAGTTATAACACCGGGGAGCTGTTTTTT	CASSYNTGELFF
TRBV19	TRBJ1-2	-	-	TGTGCCAGTAGTATAGTGTTGGCACCCTATGGCTACACCTTC	CASSIVLAPYGYTF
TRBV28	TRBJ1-2	-	-	TGTGCCAGCAGTTTATTGGGTCCCCCGGGGGTGAATGGCTACACCTTC	CASSLLGPPGVNGYTF
TRBV28	TRBJ2-7	TRBD2	few	TGTGCCAGCAGTTTTACTAGCGGGAGGGCCCACGAGCAGTACTTC	CASSFTSGRAHEQYF
TRBV10-3	TRBJ2-1	TRBD2	-	TGTGCCATCAGTGCCGCCGGGACTAGCTCCTACAATGAGCAGTTCTTC	CAISAAGTSSYNEQFF
TRBV3-1/TRBV3-2	TRBJ2-1	TRBD2	-	TGTGCCAGCAGCCCGTCGGGACTATACAATGAGCAGTTCTTC	CASSPSGLYNEQFF